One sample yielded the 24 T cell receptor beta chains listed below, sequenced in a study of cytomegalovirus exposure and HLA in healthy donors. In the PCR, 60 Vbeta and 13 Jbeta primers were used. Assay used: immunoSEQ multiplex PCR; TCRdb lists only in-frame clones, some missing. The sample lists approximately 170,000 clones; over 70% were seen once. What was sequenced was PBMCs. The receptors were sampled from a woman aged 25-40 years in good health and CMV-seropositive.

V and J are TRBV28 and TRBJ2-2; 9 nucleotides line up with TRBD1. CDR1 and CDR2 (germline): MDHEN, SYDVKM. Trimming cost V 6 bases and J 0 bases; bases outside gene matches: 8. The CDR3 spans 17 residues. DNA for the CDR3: TGTGCCAGCAGCCTACGAAGGGACAGGGCGAACACCGGGGAGCTGTTTTTT. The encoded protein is CASSLRRDRANTGELFF.

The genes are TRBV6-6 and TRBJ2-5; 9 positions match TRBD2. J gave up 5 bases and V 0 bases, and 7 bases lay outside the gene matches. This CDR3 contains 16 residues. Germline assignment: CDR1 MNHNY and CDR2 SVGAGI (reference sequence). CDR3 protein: CASSYSTLAGRETQYF. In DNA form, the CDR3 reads TGTGCCAGCAGTTACTCTACGCTAGCGGGGCGGGAGACCCAGTACTTC.

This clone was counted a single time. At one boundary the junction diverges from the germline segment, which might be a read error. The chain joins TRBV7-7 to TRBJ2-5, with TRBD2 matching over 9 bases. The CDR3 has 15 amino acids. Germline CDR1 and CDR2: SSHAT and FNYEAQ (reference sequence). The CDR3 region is CASSLVAGEFETQYF. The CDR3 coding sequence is TGTGCTAGCAGCTTAGTAGCGGGAGAATTTGAGACCCAGTACTTC.

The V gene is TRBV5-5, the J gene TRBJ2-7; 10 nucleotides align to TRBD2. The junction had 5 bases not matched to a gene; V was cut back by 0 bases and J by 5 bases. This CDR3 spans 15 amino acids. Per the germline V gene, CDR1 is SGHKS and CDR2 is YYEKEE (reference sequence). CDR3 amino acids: CASSLDFLAGDEQYF. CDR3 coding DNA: TGTGCCAGCAGCTTGGATTTCCTAGCGGGAGACGAGCAGTACTTC.

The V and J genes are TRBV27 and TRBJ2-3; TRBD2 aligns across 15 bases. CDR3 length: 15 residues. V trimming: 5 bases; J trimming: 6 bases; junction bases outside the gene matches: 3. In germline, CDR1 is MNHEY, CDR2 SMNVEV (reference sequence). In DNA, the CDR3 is TGTGCCAGCAGTACCGGACTAGCGGGGGGGGATACGCAGTATTTT. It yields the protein CASSTGLAGGDTQYF.

CDR3 DNA: TGCGCCAGCAGGGGGACTGGGGAAAAACTGTTTTTT. Protein product: CASRGTGEKLFF. This chain connects TRBV10-2 to TRBJ1-4, with a possible D match to TRBD1 (5 bases). CDR3 length: 12 amino acids. Trimming removed 6 bases at V and 8 bases at J, with 10 bases between. Germline values: CDR1 WSHSY, CDR2 SAAADI.

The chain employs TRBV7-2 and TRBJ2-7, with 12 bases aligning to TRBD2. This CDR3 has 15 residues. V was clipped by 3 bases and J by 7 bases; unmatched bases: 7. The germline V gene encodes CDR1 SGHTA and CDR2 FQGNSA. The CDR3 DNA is TGTGCCAGCAGCTTTCAACTAGCGGGAGGAGGGGAGCAGTACTTC. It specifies CASSFQLAGGGEQYF.

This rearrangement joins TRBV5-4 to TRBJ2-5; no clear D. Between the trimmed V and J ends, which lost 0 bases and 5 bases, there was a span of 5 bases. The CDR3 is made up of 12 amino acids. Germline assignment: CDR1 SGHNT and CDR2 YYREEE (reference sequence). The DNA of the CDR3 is TGTGCCAGCAGCTTGGACGGGGAGACCCAGTACTTC. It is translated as CASSLDGETQYF.

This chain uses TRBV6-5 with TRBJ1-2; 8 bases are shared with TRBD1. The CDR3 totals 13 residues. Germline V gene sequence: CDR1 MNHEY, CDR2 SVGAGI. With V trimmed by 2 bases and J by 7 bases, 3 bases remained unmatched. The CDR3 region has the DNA TGTGCCAGCAGTTACCAGGGGGCGGGTGGCTACACCTTC. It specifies CASSYQGAGGYTF.

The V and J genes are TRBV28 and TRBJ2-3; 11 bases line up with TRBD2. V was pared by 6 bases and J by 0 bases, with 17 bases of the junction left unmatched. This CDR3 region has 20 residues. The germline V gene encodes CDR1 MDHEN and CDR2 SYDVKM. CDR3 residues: CASSSGRLAGRRPSTDTQYF. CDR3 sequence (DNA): TGTGCCAGCAGCTCCGGGCGACTAGCGGGAAGGAGACCTAGCACAGATACGCAGTATTTT.

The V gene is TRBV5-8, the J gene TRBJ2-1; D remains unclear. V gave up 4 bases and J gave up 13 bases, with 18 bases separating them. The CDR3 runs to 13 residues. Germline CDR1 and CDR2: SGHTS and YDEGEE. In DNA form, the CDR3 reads TGTGCCAGCAGCCTCTCGACTTCCTCTGAACAGTTCTTC. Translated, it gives CASSLSTSSEQFF.

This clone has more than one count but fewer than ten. CDR3 residues: CASSLNRRLAAPTDTQYF. The CDR3 DNA follows: TGCGCCAGCAGCTTGAATCGTAGGTTAGCAGCCCCCACAGATACGCAGTATTTT. The chain combines TRBV5-1 with TRBJ2-3; D remains ambiguous. The ends were cut back, 1 base at V and 2 bases at J, with 20 bases in the middle. The germline CDR1 and CDR2 sequences are SGHRS and YFSETQ. CDR3 size: 18 residues.

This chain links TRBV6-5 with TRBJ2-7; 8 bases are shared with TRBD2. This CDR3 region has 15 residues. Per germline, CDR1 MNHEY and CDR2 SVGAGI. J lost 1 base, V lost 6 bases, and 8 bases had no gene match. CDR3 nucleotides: TGTGCCAGCAGAGACAGCGGGAGCGGGTCCTACGAGCAGTACTTC. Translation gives CASRDSGSGSYEQYF.

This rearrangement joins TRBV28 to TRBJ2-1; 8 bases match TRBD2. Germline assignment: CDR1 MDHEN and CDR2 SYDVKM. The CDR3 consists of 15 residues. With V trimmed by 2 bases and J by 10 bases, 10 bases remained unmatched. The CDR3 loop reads CASSLGASGSQEQFF. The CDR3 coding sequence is TGTGCCAGCAGTTTAGGCGCTAGCGGGTCCCAGGAGCAGTTCTTC. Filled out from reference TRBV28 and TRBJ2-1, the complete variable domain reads DVKVTQSSRYLVKRTGEKVFLECVQDMDHENMFWYRQDPGLGLRLIYFSYDVKMKEKGDIPEGYSVSREKKERFSLILESASTNQTSMYLCASSLGASGSQEQFFGPGTRLTVL.

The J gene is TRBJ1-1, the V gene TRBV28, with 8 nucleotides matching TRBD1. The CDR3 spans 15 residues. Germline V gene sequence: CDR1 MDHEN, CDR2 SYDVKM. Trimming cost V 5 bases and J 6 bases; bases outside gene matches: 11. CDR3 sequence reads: CASSGDRPRLAEAFF. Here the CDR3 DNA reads TGTGCCAGCAGTGGGGACAGGCCGCGGTTGGCTGAAGCTTTCTTT.

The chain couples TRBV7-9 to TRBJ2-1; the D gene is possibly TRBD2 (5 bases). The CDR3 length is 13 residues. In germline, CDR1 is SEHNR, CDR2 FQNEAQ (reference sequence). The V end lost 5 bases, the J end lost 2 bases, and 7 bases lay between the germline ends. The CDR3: CASSPGTYNEQFF. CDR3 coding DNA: TGTGCCAGCAGCCCGGGGACCTACAATGAGCAGTTCTTC.

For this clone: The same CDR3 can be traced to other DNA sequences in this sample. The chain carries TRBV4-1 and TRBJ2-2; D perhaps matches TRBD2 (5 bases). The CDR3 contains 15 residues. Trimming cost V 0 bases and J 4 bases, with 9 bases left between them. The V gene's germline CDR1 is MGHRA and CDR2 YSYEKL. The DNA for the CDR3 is TGCGCCAGCAGCCAAGAGGGTGCGGGCACCGGGGAGCTGTTTTTT. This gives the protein CASSQEGAGTGELFF.

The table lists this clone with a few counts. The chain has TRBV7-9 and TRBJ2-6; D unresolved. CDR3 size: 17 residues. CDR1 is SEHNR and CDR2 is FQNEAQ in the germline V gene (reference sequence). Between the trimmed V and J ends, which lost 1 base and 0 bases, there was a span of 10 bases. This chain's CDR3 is CASSLGRLNSGANVLTF. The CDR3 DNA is TGTGCCAGCAGCTTAGGACGACTGAACTCTGGGGCCAACGTCCTGACTTTC.

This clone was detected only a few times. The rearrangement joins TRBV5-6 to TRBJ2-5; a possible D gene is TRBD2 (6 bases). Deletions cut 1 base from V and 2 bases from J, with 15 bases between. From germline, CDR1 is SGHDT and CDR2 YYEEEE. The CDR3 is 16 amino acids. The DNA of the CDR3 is TGTGCCAGCAGCTTGTGGGGACTCCTAAAGCAAGAGACCCAGTACTTC. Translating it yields CASSLWGLLKQETQYF. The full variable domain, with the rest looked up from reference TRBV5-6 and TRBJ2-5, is DAGVTQSPTHLIKTRGQQVTLRCSPKSGHDTVSWYQQALGQGPQFIFQYYEEEERQRGNFPDRFSGHQFPNYSSELNVNALLLGDSALYLCASSLWGLLKQETQYFGPGTRLLVL.

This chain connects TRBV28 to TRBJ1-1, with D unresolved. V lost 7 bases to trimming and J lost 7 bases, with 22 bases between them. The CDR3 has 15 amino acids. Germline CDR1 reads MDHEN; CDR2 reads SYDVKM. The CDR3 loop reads CASTVPDGHRVEAFF. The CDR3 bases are TGTGCCAGCACCGTCCCGGATGGTCATCGGGTTGAAGCTTTCTTT.

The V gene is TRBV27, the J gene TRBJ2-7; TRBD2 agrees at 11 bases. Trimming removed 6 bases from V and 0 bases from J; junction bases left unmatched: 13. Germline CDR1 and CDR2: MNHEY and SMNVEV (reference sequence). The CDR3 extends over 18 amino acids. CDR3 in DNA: TGTGCCAGCAGCACAATCTGGACTAGCGGGTTAAGCTCCTACGAGCAGTACTTC. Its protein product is CASSTIWTSGLSSYEQYF.

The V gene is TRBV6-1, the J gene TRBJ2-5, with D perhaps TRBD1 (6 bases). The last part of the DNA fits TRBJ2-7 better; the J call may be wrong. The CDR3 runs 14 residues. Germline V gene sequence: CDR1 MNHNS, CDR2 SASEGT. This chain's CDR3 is CASSPRTDSYEQYF. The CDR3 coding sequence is TGTGCCAGCAGTCCGCGGACAGACTCCTACGAGCAGTACTTC.

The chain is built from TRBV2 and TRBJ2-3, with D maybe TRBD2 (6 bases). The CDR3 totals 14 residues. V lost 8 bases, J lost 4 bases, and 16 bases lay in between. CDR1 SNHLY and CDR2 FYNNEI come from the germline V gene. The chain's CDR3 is CASVGRGEADTQYF. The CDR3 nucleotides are TGTGCCAGCGTCGGGAGAGGGGAGGCAGATACGCAGTATTTT.

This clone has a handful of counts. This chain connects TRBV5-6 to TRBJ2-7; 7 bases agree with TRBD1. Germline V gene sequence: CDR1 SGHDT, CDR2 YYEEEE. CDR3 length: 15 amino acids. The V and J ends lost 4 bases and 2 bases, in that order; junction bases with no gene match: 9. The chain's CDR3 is CASSPGQEVPYEQYF. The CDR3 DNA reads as TGTGCCAGCAGCCCCGGACAGGAAGTCCCCTACGAGCAGTACTTC. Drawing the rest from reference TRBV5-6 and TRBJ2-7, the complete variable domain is DAGVTQSPTHLIKTRGQQVTLRCSPKSGHDTVSWYQQALGQGPQFIFQYYEEEERQRGNFPDRFSGHQFPNYSSELNVNALLLGDSALYLCASSPGQEVPYEQYFGPGTRLTVT.